A single sample is the source of the 26 T cell receptor beta chains below, sequenced in a study of identical twins. TCRdb fed the 5' RACE reads into MiXCR, producing one record per CDR3 protein. The sample yields approximately 1.8 million distinct CDR3 sequences, 25% to 35% seen once. Input material: cord blood. These receptors originate from a newborn girl in good health.

The chain couples TRBV20-1 to TRBJ1-5; D remains ambiguous. Trimming took off 3 bases at V and 2 bases at J, with 11 bases between the two ends. This CDR3 contains 14 residues. Germline V gives CDR1 DFQATT, CDR2 SNEGSKA (reference sequence). The CDR3 nucleotides read TGCAGTGCTAGTGGCGTACCGGGCAATCAGCCCCAGCATTTT. Protein product: CSASGVPGNQPQHF.

This clonotype was seen ten or more times. The chain links TRBV28 to TRBJ1-2; D unresolved. The CDR3 has 12 amino acids. V was pared by 6 bases and J by 1 base, with 6 bases between. From germline, CDR1 is MDHEN and CDR2 SYDVKM. DNA of the CDR3: TGTGCCAGCAGGAAGGATAACTATGGCTACACCTTC. This gives the protein CASRKDNYGYTF.

The V call is TRBV6-6, the J call TRBJ2-2; 9 bases fit TRBD1. Germline CDR1 and CDR2: MNHNY and SVGAGI (reference sequence). J gave up 8 bases and V 1 base, and 5 bases lay outside the gene matches. This CDR3 is built from 15 residues. The CDR3 here is CASSYWGQGRGELFF. The CDR3 DNA follows: TGTGCCAGCAGTTACTGGGGACAGGGTAGGGGGGAGCTGTTTTTT.

This clonotype showed up many times. The V call is TRBV3-1, the J call TRBJ2-5; TRBD2 agrees at 10 bases. V dropped 1 base and J dropped 12; count of bases not matched to a gene: 5. Germline V CDR1 and CDR2: LGHDT, YNNKEL (reference sequence). The CDR3 sequence is 13 residues long. The CDR3 coding sequence is TGTGCCAGCAGCCAAGCCGGACTAGCGGAAGAGTACTTC. It translates to CASSQAGLAEEYF.

This clonotype was observed a handful of times. The rearrangement joins TRBV5-1 to TRBJ1-2; D remains ambiguous. Germline CDR1 reads SGHRS; CDR2 reads YFSETQ. There are 16 residues in the CDR3. V gave up 4 bases and J gave up 0 bases, with 16 bases separating them. Here the CDR3 reads CASSPFDRPTNYGYTF. Here the CDR3 DNA reads TGCGCCAGCAGCCCCTTCGACCGGCCAACTAACTATGGCTACACCTTC.

The rearrangement uses TRBV10-3 and TRBJ2-7; D is unclear. The germline V gene has CDR1 ENHRY and CDR2 SYGVKD. This CDR3 is 12 amino acids long. Trimming removed 10 bases from V and 2 bases from J, with 12 bases in between. The CDR3 spells CANGPETYEQYF. In DNA form, the CDR3 reads TGTGCCAACGGTCCAGAAACCTACGAGCAGTACTTC.

This clonotype was seen a few times. The chain recombines TRBV6-5 with TRBJ1-5, with 10 positions matching TRBD1. There are 15 residues in the CDR3. Germline V gene lookup returns CDR1 MNHEY and CDR2 SVGAGI. With 6 bases clipped from V and 3 bases from J, the junction kept 5 bases outside the gene matches. CDR3: CASSGDRGNNQPQHF. The CDR3 region has the DNA TGTGCCAGCAGCGGGGACAGGGGAAACAATCAGCCCCAGCATTTT.

The chain combines TRBV3-1 with TRBJ2-1; 10 bases match TRBD2. Germline V gives CDR1 LGHDT, CDR2 YNNKEL (reference sequence). The J segment lost 9 bases and the V segment lost 1 base, leaving 3 bases of the junction unmatched. CDR3 length: 14 residues. The CDR3 spells CASSQVSSGSEQFF. The CDR3 nucleotides are TGTGCCAGCAGCCAAGTGTCTAGCGGGAGTGAGCAGTTCTTC.

This clonotype was counted ten times or more. The chain employs TRBV29-1 and TRBJ2-3; D is unresolved. The V gene lost 7 bases and the J gene lost 0 bases, with 5 bases spanning the gap. The germline V gene encodes CDR1 SQVTM and CDR2 ANQGSEA. This CDR3 has 11 residues. CDR3 sequence reads: CSGTSTDTQYF. The CDR3, as DNA: TGCAGCGGCACTAGCACAGATACGCAGTATTTT.

This chain uses TRBV3-1 with TRBJ1-1, with 9 bases aligning to TRBD1. Germline V lookup: CDR1 LGHDT, CDR2 YNNKEL (reference sequence). CDR3 length: 16 residues. V gave up 4 bases and J gave up 5 bases; unmatched junction bases: 11. In DNA form, the CDR3 reads TGTGCCAGCAGCCCCGGGACAGGGACCCATTGGACTGAAGCTTTCTTT. Its protein is CASSPGTGTHWTEAFF.

The chain carries TRBV20-1 and TRBJ2-1, with TRBD2 as a possible D gene (5 bases). This CDR3 comprises 15 residues. Trimming cost V 2 bases and J 0 bases, with 11 bases left between them. CDR1 and CDR2 (germline): DFQATT, SNEGSKA (reference sequence). The CDR3 loop reads CSARKRRSSYNEQFF. CDR3 coding DNA: TGCAGTGCTAGAAAGCGGAGGAGCTCCTACAATGAGCAGTTCTTC.

The rearrangement links TRBV7-6 to TRBJ2-1, with D uncertain. The ends were cut back, 4 bases at V and 5 bases at J, with 9 bases in the middle. The CDR3 is made up of 13 amino acids. Per the germline V gene, CDR1 is SGHVS and CDR2 is FNYEAQ. CDR3 bases: TGTGCCAGCAGCTCACGTCACAACAATGAGCAGTTCTTC. It codes for CASSSRHNNEQFF.

The chain uses TRBV4-2 and TRBJ1-2; 7 bases fit TRBD1. Germline values: CDR1 LGHNA, CDR2 YNFKEQ. The CDR3 spans 15 residues. V gave up 0 bases and J gave up 8 bases; unmatched junction bases: 9. This CDR3 is CASSQDRQGGNGYTF. CDR3 in DNA: TGTGCCAGCAGCCAAGATAGACAGGGTGGTAACGGCTACACCTTC.

The CDR3 protein is CASSFFITGQEQETQYF. CDR3 nucleotides: TGTGCCAGCAGCTTCTTTATAACGGGACAGGAACAAGAGACCCAGTACTTC. The chain combines TRBV5-6 with TRBJ2-5; 8 bases line up with TRBD1. The CDR3 is made up of 17 amino acids. Germline assignment: CDR1 SGHDT and CDR2 YYEEEE. Germline trimming cut 2 bases from V and 2 bases from J; bases unmatched to any gene: 11.

The sample holds many counts of this clonotype. The V and J genes are TRBV5-6 and TRBJ2-1; no firm D call. Trimming cost V 5 bases and J 5 bases, with 11 bases left between them. From germline, CDR1 is SGHDT and CDR2 YYEEEE. This CDR3 comprises 13 residues. CDR3 nucleotides: TGTGCCAGCAGTTTCCTCCGGGACAATGAGCAGTTCTTC. This gives the protein CASSFLRDNEQFF.

This rearrangement joins TRBV27 to TRBJ1-2, with D unresolved. Deletions cut 3 bases from V and 6 bases from J, with 11 bases between. The CDR3 contains 13 residues. Germline values: CDR1 MNHEY, CDR2 SMNVEV (reference sequence). CDR3 sequence reads: CASSFLSHNGYTF. CDR3 sequence (DNA): TGTGCCAGCAGTTTTTTATCTCATAATGGCTACACCTTC.

The chain uses TRBV28 and TRBJ1-5; D unresolved. This CDR3 comprises 14 residues. Between the trimmed V and J ends, which lost 6 bases and 0 bases, there was a span of 9 bases. Germline V gene lookup returns CDR1 MDHEN and CDR2 SYDVKM. Here the CDR3 reads CASRYSASNQPQHF. The CDR3 DNA reads TGTGCCAGCAGGTACTCAGCTAGCAATCAGCCCCAGCATTTT.

This clonotype was detected a few times. The V gene is TRBV7-2, the J gene TRBJ2-7; TRBD1 might be the D (5 bases). This CDR3 spans 14 amino acids. Trimming shortened V by 4 bases and J by 2 bases, and 12 bases separated the two germline ends. Germline CDR1 is SGHTA and CDR2 is FQGNSA. For the CDR3, the DNA is TGTGCCAGCAGCTATGACAGAGGCCCCTACGAGCAGTACTTC. Protein: CASSYDRGPYEQYF.

The chain recombines TRBV2 with TRBJ1-5; D gene ambiguous. Trimming removed 6 bases from V and 0 bases from J, with 12 bases in between. Germline lookup yields CDR1 SNHLY and CDR2 FYNNEI. The CDR3 contains 15 residues. The CDR3 loop is CASSRQGISNQPQHF. The CDR3 DNA follows: TGTGCCAGCAGCCGACAAGGAATTAGCAATCAGCCCCAGCATTTT.

As to this clonotype: The germline gene is not matched at one end of the junction; a read error may be the cause. The gene calls are TRBV5-1 and TRBJ2-7; 8 nucleotides align to TRBD2. The J call is uncertain, as TRBJ2-5 better fits the DNA end. The germline V gene encodes CDR1 SGHRS and CDR2 YFSETQ. The CDR3 is 14 residues long. The CDR3 nucleotides read TGCGCCGGCAGCTTCAGCGGGAGTTACGAGACCCAGTACTTC. This encodes CAGSFSGSYETQYF.

The rearrangement links TRBV28 to TRBJ2-1, with D tentatively TRBD2 (5 bases). Germline V gene lookup returns CDR1 MDHEN and CDR2 SYDVKM. The length of the CDR3 is 16 residues. V gave up 5 bases and J gave up 10 bases, with 24 bases separating them. The CDR3 nucleotides are TGTGCCAGCAGTGCCGAGGGTCTAATTACCTCCTACGAGCAGTTCTTC. It specifies CASSAEGLITSYEQFF.

The chain combines TRBV21-1 with TRBJ1-4; the D call TRBD1 from the table was never checked on the DNA. TRBV21-1 is tagged as a pseudogene. The CDR3 contains 17 residues. The CDR3 here is CASSAYRGRGVREKLFF. CDR3 nucleotides: TGTGCCAGCAGCGCATACAGGGGGCGCGGGGTTCGGGAAAAACTGTTTTTT.

The gene calls are TRBV4-1 and TRBJ2-3; D might be TRBD2 (7 bases). Looked up from germline, CDR1 is MGHRA and CDR2 is YSYEKL. The length of the CDR3 is 16 residues. The V end was cut by 5 bases, the J end by 2 bases, with 17 bases between. CDR3 in DNA: TGCGCCAGCAGCACCTTATGGGGGGGCACCACAGATACGCAGTATTTT. It is translated as CASSTLWGGTTDTQYF.

This clonotype appeared a few times. This chain uses TRBV27 with TRBJ2-7, with D maybe TRBD1 (5 bases). Per germline, CDR1 MNHEY and CDR2 SMNVEV (reference sequence). Trimming removed 8 bases from V and 3 bases from J, with 11 bases in between. CDR3 length: 12 residues. CDR3 sequence reads: CASGLGLYEQYF. DNA of the CDR3: TGTGCCAGCGGCCTGGGGCTCTACGAGCAGTACTTC.

The chain links TRBV25-1 to TRBJ2-5, with 8 positions matching TRBD2. The V segment lost 4 bases and the J segment 5 bases; nucleotides outside the gene matches: 3. CDR3 length: 13 residues. Germline V lookup: CDR1 MGHDK, CDR2 SYGVNS. The CDR3 sequence: CASSVASGETQYF. CDR3 nucleotide sequence: TGTGCCAGCAGTGTCGCTAGCGGGGAGACCCAGTACTTC. The full variable domain, completed using reference TRBV25-1 and TRBJ2-5, is EADIYQTPRYLVIGTGKKITLECSQTMGHDKMYWYQQDPGMELHLIHYSYGVNSTEKGDLSSESTVSRIRTEHFPLTLESARPSHTSQYLCASSVASGETQYFGPGTRLLVL.

This clonotype was counted only a few times. The chain links TRBV5-6 to TRBJ2-3; TRBD2 agrees at 8 bases. Per germline, CDR1 SGHDT and CDR2 YYEEEE. This CDR3 has 16 residues. V lost 3 bases and J lost 6; bases outside the gene matches: 12. This CDR3 is CASSYKRERYTDTQYF. CDR3 sequence (DNA): TGTGCCAGCAGCTATAAGCGGGAGCGGTACACGGATACGCAGTATTTT.